The sequence of this T cell receptor beta chain was determined in a study of shared clonotypes between healthy human individuals. Across the study: The plates for each donor numbered three CD4 naive, three CD4 memory, two CD8 naive and one CD8 memory.

As to this clone: Its antigen is unknown.

Findings of the study overall: An expected dependence of interdonor clonotype sharing on sequencing depth was noted. In general, naive subsets displayed greater estimated richness than memory subsets did.

TCRdb's table, derived via immunoSEQ multiplex PCR, lists solely in-frame clones and lacks some. The profile shows roughly 2 million clones, 95% of them singletons. Investigators divided CD4+ cells into CD45RA+ naive and CD45RA-negative memory subsets. The CDR3 has 15 amino acids. The trim removed 7 bases at V and 6 bases at J, leaving 9 bases unmatched. CDR1 is MNHNY and CDR2 is SVGAGI in the germline V gene (reference sequence). The gene calls are TRBV6-6 and TRBJ1-6; TRBD1 matches at 7 bases. This TCR was recovered from a man in his late teens or twenties in good health. The sequenced material came from naive CD4+ T cells sorted from blood. Subset specified: CD45RA+ positively selected. CDR3 sequence reads: CASMAGTAPNSPLHF. The CDR3 DNA reads TGTGCCAGCATGGCCGGGACAGCGCCTAATTCACCCCTCCACTTT.